Presented here are 18 T cell receptor beta chains from one specimen sequenced in a study of cytomegalovirus exposure and HLA in healthy donors (dated by TCRdb to between 2016 and 2019). Library method: the immunoSEQ multiplex PCR assay. TCRdb took over this immuneACCESS table, retaining in-frame rearrangements with V and J assigned. Such tables are incomplete; in checked studies, under half of the missing clones stem from an unresolved V gene, and the remainder is unexplained. This sample lists some 120,000 clones; 89% were detected once. The ten largest clones take up roughly 2% of the sample. The sample taken for sequencing was PBMCs. The receptors shown here come from a woman younger than 35 in good health and CMV-seronegative.

CDR3 loop: CASSLGPGASYEQYF. Written as DNA, the CDR3 is TGTGCCAGCAGCCTAGGGCCAGGGGCCTCCTACGAGCAGTACTTC. The rearrangement uses TRBV11-2 and TRBJ2-7; D is possibly TRBD1 (6 bases). Between the trimmed V and J ends, which lost 5 bases and 0 bases, there was a span of 14 bases. The CDR3 has 15 residues. CDR1 and CDR2 (germline): SGHAT, FQNNGV.

The chain employs TRBV6-1 and TRBJ2-5, with TRBD1 identical over 9 bases. This CDR3 is built from 14 residues. Germline lookup yields CDR1 MNHNS and CDR2 SASEGT. The V gene end was trimmed by 6 bases and the J gene end by 5 bases; junction bases not matched to a gene: 7. The CDR3 reads CASSPGTGSETQYF. In DNA, the CDR3 is TGTGCCAGCAGCCCCGGGACAGGGTCCGAGACCCAGTACTTC.

The chain couples TRBV5-1 to TRBJ1-5; 12 bases agree with TRBD1. CDR1 SGHRS and CDR2 YFSETQ come from the germline V gene. Losses at the gene ends were 4 bases for V and 7 bases for J; bases not matched to a gene: 6. This CDR3 region has 15 residues. Written as DNA, the CDR3 is TGCGCCAGCAGCATCGGGACAGGGGGCTTGCAGCCCCAGCATTTT. Protein sequence: CASSIGTGGLQPQHF.

The chain carries TRBV4-1 and TRBJ2-7; 7 bases are shared with TRBD1. CDR1 MGHRA and CDR2 YSYEKL come from the germline V gene. The CDR3 has 17 residues. V dropped 1 base and J dropped 2; count of bases not matched to a gene: 11. CDR3 coding DNA: TGCGCCAGCAGCCAAGCCCTTGACAGGGTAAGGACCTACGAGCAGTACTTC. Translation gives CASSQALDRVRTYEQYF.

V is TRBV5-1 and J is TRBJ2-3; 8 bases align to TRBD2. The J segment lost 8 bases and the V segment lost 0 bases, leaving 5 bases of the junction unmatched. This CDR3 contains 14 residues. Germline loops: CDR1 SGHRS, CDR2 YFSETQ. The CDR3 loop reads CASSLGTSKGTQYF. CDR3 in DNA: TGCGCCAGCAGCTTGGGGACTAGCAAGGGTACGCAGTATTTT.

The chain has TRBV19 and TRBJ1-4, with 9 bases lining up with TRBD1. The germline gives CDR1 LNHDA, CDR2 SQIVND (reference sequence). V lost 9 bases, J lost 8 bases, and 13 bases stayed unmatched. The CDR3 is 15 amino acids. This CDR3 is CASNDGQGRYEKLFF. The CDR3 DNA sequence: TGTGCCAGCAATGATGGACAGGGGCGGTACGAAAAACTGTTTTTT.

The rearrangement uses TRBV11-1 and TRBJ2-3, with TRBD2 matching over 9 bases. Germline-derived CDR1 and CDR2 are SGHAT and FQDESV (reference sequence). The J segment lost 1 base and the V segment lost 3 bases, leaving 8 bases of the junction unmatched. The CDR3 totals 17 residues. CDR3 nucleotide sequence: TGTGCCAGCAGCTTCGAGGCGGGAGGGCGTGGCACAGATACGCAGTATTTT. This sequence encodes CASSFEAGGRGTDTQYF.

The genes are TRBV6-6 and TRBJ2-2; possibly TRBD2 for D (5 bases). This CDR3 is 13 amino acids long. V lost 8 bases and J 6 bases, leaving 13 bases between the germline ends. CDR1 is MNHNY and CDR2 is SVGAGI in the germline V gene (reference sequence). CDR3 sequence (DNA): TGTGCCAGCCTCAGCGGCTTAGCCGGGGAGCTGTTTTTT. This gives the protein CASLSGLAGELFF.

This clone has more than one count but fewer than ten. The rearrangement joins TRBV27 to TRBJ2-7; 10 nucleotides match TRBD1. In germline, CDR1 is MNHEY, CDR2 SMNVEV (reference sequence). Unmatched junction bases numbered 8, after V lost 5 bases and J lost 7 bases. The CDR3 spans 14 residues. The CDR3 bases are TGTGCCAGCAGTCCTACCGGGACAGGGGTAGAGCAGTACTTC. Its translation: CASSPTGTGVEQYF.

CDR3 in amino acids: CASSVALAGVNGELFF. In DNA, the CDR3 is TGTGCCAGCAGCGTAGCGCTAGCGGGAGTGAACGGGGAGCTGTTTTTT. The gene calls are TRBV9 and TRBJ2-2; 10 bases map to TRBD2. Germline assignment: CDR1 SGDLS and CDR2 YYNGEE. The CDR3 runs to 16 residues. V lost 0 bases to trimming and J lost 7 bases; unmatched junction nucleotides: 6.

This sequence joins TRBV5-1 and TRBJ2-7; 10 nucleotides agree with TRBD1. V dropped 4 bases and J dropped 3; count of bases not matched to a gene: 7. CDR1 and CDR2 from the germline V gene are SGHRS and YFSETQ. The CDR3 spans 15 residues. For the CDR3, the DNA is TGCGCCAGCAGCCCGACGACAGGGGGCGGCTACGAGCAGTACTTC. Translation: CASSPTTGGGYEQYF.

The chain is built from TRBV11-2 and TRBJ2-3, with 12 bases fitting TRBD1. The CDR3 sequence is 15 residues long. V lost 1 base, J lost 7 bases, and 3 bases stayed unmatched. The germline gives CDR1 SGHAT, CDR2 FQNNGV. Here the CDR3 DNA reads TGTGCCAGCAGCTTAGTGGGACAGGGGGCGAATACGCAGTATTTT. As protein: CASSLVGQGANTQYF.

The chain carries TRBV5-6 and TRBJ2-5; 8 nucleotides match TRBD2. Germline values: CDR1 SGHDT, CDR2 YYEEEE. With 1 base clipped from V and 4 bases from J, the junction kept 9 bases outside the gene matches. The CDR3 length is 16 residues. The CDR3: CASSLLLLAEGETQYF. Written as DNA, the CDR3 is TGTGCCAGCAGCTTGCTTTTACTAGCGGAGGGAGAGACCCAGTACTTC.

This clone has a single count. This chain uses TRBV4-1 with TRBJ2-1; the match to TRBD2 covers 8 bases. This CDR3 comprises 16 residues. The germline gives CDR1 MGHRA, CDR2 YSYEKL. V trimming: 1 base; J trimming: 2 bases; junction bases outside the gene matches: 4. The CDR3 sequence: CASSQATSGPYNEQFF. CDR3 nucleotides: TGCGCCAGCAGCCAAGCAACTAGCGGACCCTACAATGAGCAGTTCTTC.

The V call is TRBV7-6, the J call TRBJ2-1, with TRBD2 matching over 12 bases. The germline V gene encodes CDR1 SGHVS and CDR2 FNYEAQ. The junction had 3 bases not matched to a gene; V was cut back by 5 bases and J by 4 bases. There are 15 residues in the CDR3. CDR3 in DNA: TGTGCCAGCAGCCGAGGGACTAGCGGGTACAATGAGCAGTTCTTC. Its translation: CASSRGTSGYNEQFF.

V is TRBV6-5 and J is TRBJ2-1, with TRBD2 matching over 10 bases. Germline loops: CDR1 MNHEY, CDR2 SVGAGI. The CDR3 has 15 amino acids. With V trimmed by 5 bases and J by 4 bases, 5 bases remained unmatched. CDR3 loop: CASSKTSGTYNEQFF. DNA of the CDR3: TGTGCCAGCAGTAAAACTAGCGGGACATACAATGAGCAGTTCTTC.

The CDR3 sequence: CASSLRQAHNEQFF. In DNA, the CDR3 is TGTGCCAGCAGCCTCCGACAGGCCCACAATGAGCAGTTCTTC. The rearrangement joins TRBV5-6 to TRBJ2-1, with D tentatively TRBD1 (6 bases). V dropped 4 bases and J dropped 5 bases, with 13 bases sitting between them. The CDR3 covers 14 residues. The V gene's germline CDR1 is SGHDT and CDR2 YYEEEE.

DNA for the CDR3: TGCGCCAGCAGCCCCCTGGGAGTAGGCCAGCCCCAGCATTTT. Encoded protein: CASSPLGVGQPQHF. This chain links TRBV5-1 with TRBJ1-5; the D is unclear. Germline V gives CDR1 SGHRS, CDR2 YFSETQ. This CDR3 contains 14 residues. Trimming removed 4 bases at V and 7 bases at J, with 15 bases between.